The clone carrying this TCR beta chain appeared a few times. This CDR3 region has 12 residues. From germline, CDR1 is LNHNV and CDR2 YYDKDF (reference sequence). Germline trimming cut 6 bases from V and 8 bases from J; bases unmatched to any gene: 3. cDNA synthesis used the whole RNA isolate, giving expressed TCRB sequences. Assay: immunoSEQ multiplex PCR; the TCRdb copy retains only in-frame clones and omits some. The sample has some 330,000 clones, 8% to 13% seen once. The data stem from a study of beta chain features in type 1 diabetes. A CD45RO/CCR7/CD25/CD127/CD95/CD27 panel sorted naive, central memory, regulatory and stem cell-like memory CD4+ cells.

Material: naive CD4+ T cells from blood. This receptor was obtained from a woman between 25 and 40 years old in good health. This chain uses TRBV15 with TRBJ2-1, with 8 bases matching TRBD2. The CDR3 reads CATSSAGDEQFF. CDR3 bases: TGTGCCACCAGTTCAGCGGGAGATGAGCAGTTCTTC. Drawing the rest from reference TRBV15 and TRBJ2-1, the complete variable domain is DAMVIQNPRYQVTQFGKPVTLSCSQTLNHNVMYWYQQKSSQAPKLLFHYYDKDFNNEADTPDNFQSRRPNTSFCFLDIRSPGLGDTAMYLCATSSAGDEQFFGPGTRLTVL.